This T cell receptor beta chain was identified during a study of blood T cells in healthy people across ages. V dropped 0 bases and J dropped 6 bases, with 12 bases sitting between them. This CDR3 has 14 residues. Germline CDR1 DFQATT, CDR2 SNEGSKA (reference sequence). The second PCR ran roughly 7 to 12 cycles with a sample-barcoded 5' primer and J-beta primers. TCRdb called the 5' RACE reads again in MiXCR, with one record for every CDR3 protein. Of some 900,000 distinct CDR3 sequences in the sample, under 30% were seen once. The sequenced sample was blood. V gene TRBV20-1 combines with J gene TRBJ2-1; weak D call: TRBD1 (5 bases). This clonotype was obtained from a woman of 80 years or more in good health. The CDR3, as DNA: TGCAGTGCTAGAGAGCCAGGGCGACGCAATGAGCAGTTCTTC. The encoded protein is CSAREPGRRNEQFF.